The 18 T cell receptor beta chains listed next were all sequenced from one sample in a study of blood T cell repertoires in COVID-19. The assay was immunoSEQ multiplex PCR, and TCRdb's table has in-frame clones only and misses some. The top ten clones hold around 7% of a sample with approximately 390,000 clones, roughly 89% of them seen once. Sequencing was carried out using peripheral blood. The receptors were gathered from a man aged 18 to 29 with active or convalescent COVID-19.

The chain carries TRBV24-1 and TRBJ1-5; D gene unclear. Germline assignment: CDR1 KGHDR and CDR2 SFDVKD. The CDR3 spans 13 residues. V shed 4 bases and J shed 6 bases, with 9 bases lying between them. CDR3 residues: CATSENSAQPQHF. In DNA form, the CDR3 reads TGTGCCACCAGTGAAAACTCCGCTCAGCCCCAGCATTTT.

This clone was seen more than once but under ten times. V is TRBV9 and J is TRBJ1-5; 8 nucleotides line up with TRBD1. The CDR3 contains 14 residues. Germline CDR1 is SGDLS and CDR2 is YYNGEE. With 2 bases clipped from V and 4 bases from J, the junction kept 2 bases outside the gene matches. The CDR3 DNA reads as TGTGCCAGCAGCGTGACAGGGGAGAATCAGCCCCAGCATTTT. It codes for CASSVTGENQPQHF. Variable domain in full (rest from reference TRBV9 and TRBJ1-5): DSGVTQTPKHLITATGQRVTLRCSPRSGDLSVYWYQQSLDQGLQFLIQYYNGEERAKGNILERFSAQQFPDLHSELNLSSLELGDSALYFCASSVTGENQPQHFGDGTRLSIL.

For the CDR3, the DNA is TGCGCCAGCAGCCAAGATCCGGGCACGGGGATGCGAGATACGCAGTATTTT. As protein: CASSQDPGTGMRDTQYF. J is TRBJ2-3 and V is TRBV4-1, with D possibly matching TRBD2 (5 bases). Trimming removed 0 bases at V and 5 bases at J, with 18 bases between. Germline CDR1 MGHRA, CDR2 YSYEKL. The CDR3 consists of 17 residues.

This clone was counted once. The chain couples TRBV28 to TRBJ2-2; maybe TRBD2 (6 bases). Germline V gene sequence: CDR1 MDHEN, CDR2 SYDVKM. The CDR3 contains 13 residues. V shed 6 bases and J shed 6 bases, with 11 bases lying between them. The CDR3 protein is CASRCGDPGELFF. The DNA for the CDR3 is TGTGCCAGCAGGTGCGGGGATCCCGGGGAGCTGTTTTTT.

The chain recombines TRBV3-1 (or the pseudogene TRBV3-2) with TRBJ2-3; 12 nucleotides line up with TRBD2. Germline CDR1 reads LGHDT; CDR2 reads YNNKEL (reference sequence). The CDR3 sequence is 19 residues long. With 0 bases clipped from V and 7 bases from J, the junction kept 14 bases outside the gene matches. CDR3 DNA sequence: TGTGCCAGCAGCCAAGATCAAATACTAGCGGGAGGCTCCTCCAATACGCAGTATTTT. Protein sequence: CASSQDQILAGGSSNTQYF.

This chain joins TRBV7-9 and TRBJ2-2; 10 bases are a match to TRBD2. CDR3 size: 16 residues. V was clipped by 6 bases and J by 8 bases; unmatched bases: 12. Germline lookup yields CDR1 SEHNR and CDR2 FQNEAQ (reference sequence). CDR3 region: CASSPNVSSGSGELFF. The CDR3 nucleotides read TGTGCCAGCAGTCCAAACGTGTCTAGCGGGAGTGGGGAGCTGTTTTTT.

This clone was found a few times. The chain employs TRBV18 and TRBJ2-5; D unclear. This CDR3 is built from 13 residues. CDR1 and CDR2 (germline): KGHSH, LQKENI. Trimming removed 4 bases at V and 5 bases at J, with 11 bases between. This chain's CDR3 is CASSLSGSETQYF. The CDR3 DNA follows: TGTGCCAGCTCACTGTCAGGTTCGGAGACCCAGTACTTC.

The CDR3 DNA sequence: TGTGCCAGCAGCTTGGGACACCAGGGAAACACCATATATTTT. Encoded protein: CASSLGHQGNTIYF. The chain is built from TRBV9 and TRBJ1-3, with a weak D call TRBD1 (6 bases). Looked up from germline, CDR1 is SGDLS and CDR2 is YYNGEE. The CDR3 is 14 residues long. Trimming removed 4 bases at V and 4 bases at J, with 12 bases between. Based on the CDR3 plus reference TRBV9 and TRBJ1-3, the full variable domain is DSGVTQTPKHLITATGQRVTLRCSPRSGDLSVYWYQQSLDQGLQFLIQYYNGEERAKGNILERFSAQQFPDLHSELNLSSLELGDSALYFCASSLGHQGNTIYFGEGSWLTVV.

V gene TRBV19 combines with J gene TRBJ2-4, with 7 bases fitting TRBD2. V trimming: 3 bases; J trimming: 8 bases; junction bases outside the gene matches: 4. The CDR3 is made up of 13 amino acids. Germline V gene data show CDR1 as LNHDA and CDR2 as SQIVND (reference sequence). CDR3 in amino acids: CASSISGGDIQYF. The CDR3 nucleotides read TGTGCCAGTAGTATTTCGGGGGGTGACATTCAGTACTTC.

The J gene is TRBJ2-3, the V gene TRBV7-3, with 12 bases lining up with TRBD2. CDR3 length equals 14 residues. The germline V gene has CDR1 SGHTA and CDR2 FQGTGA. V trimming: 7 bases; J trimming: 2 bases; junction bases outside the gene matches: 1. CDR3: CASTSGGDTDTQYF. CDR3 nucleotide sequence: TGTGCCAGCACTAGCGGGGGGGACACAGATACGCAGTATTTT.

J is TRBJ2-1 and V is TRBV2; 8 bases are a match to TRBD2. CDR3 length: 19 amino acids. The ends lost 6 bases at V and 7 bases at J; junction bases unmatched: 23. CDR1 is SNHLY and CDR2 is FYNNEI in the germline V gene. The CDR3 spells CASRLSGTSILRARNEQFF. The CDR3 DNA reads TGTGCCAGCAGACTCTCCGGGACTAGTATTCTTAGGGCGCGGAATGAGCAGTTCTTC.

Worth noting for this clone: This sample also contains other DNA sequences that code for the same CDR3. This chain uses TRBV28 with TRBJ2-7, with 12 bases lining up with TRBD2. In germline, CDR1 is MDHEN, CDR2 SYDVKM. This CDR3 contains 15 residues. V gave up 5 bases and J gave up 0 bases; unmatched junction bases: 2. This CDR3 is CASSELAGGSYEQYF. For the CDR3, the DNA is TGTGCCAGCAGTGAACTAGCGGGAGGCTCCTACGAGCAGTACTTC.

This chain connects TRBV6-1 to TRBJ2-1; the match to TRBD1 covers 11 bases. The germline gives CDR1 MNHNS, CDR2 SASEGT. Germline trimming cut 3 bases from V and 7 bases from J; bases unmatched to any gene: 11. This CDR3 contains 17 residues. This chain's CDR3 is CASSDSPGQGVWNEQFF. CDR3 in DNA: TGTGCCAGCAGTGACAGTCCGGGACAGGGGGTTTGGAATGAGCAGTTCTTC.

This chain uses TRBV6-2 or TRBV6-3 with TRBJ2-1; the match to TRBD2 covers 14 bases. This CDR3 region has 19 residues. Germline V gene lookup returns CDR1 MNHEY and CDR2 SVGEGT. J lost 6 bases, V lost 2 bases, and 12 bases had no gene match. Written as DNA, the CDR3 is TGTGCCAGCAGTTACCACGGGACTAGCGGGGGCATAACAAGCAATGAGCAGTTCTTC. It translates to CASSYHGTSGGITSNEQFF.

This clone has a single count. The V call is TRBV7-3, the J call TRBJ1-1; TRBD1 might be the D (5 bases). The V end was cut by 5 bases, the J end by 4 bases, with 14 bases between. This CDR3 region has 14 residues. Germline V gene sequence: CDR1 SGHTA, CDR2 FQGTGA. The CDR3 nucleotides read TGTGCCAGCAGCCCACGGGGGGGTACCACTGAAGCTTTCTTT. Translated: CASSPRGGTTEAFF. The variable domain in full, completed from reference TRBV7-3 and TRBJ1-1, reads GAGVSQTPSNKVTEKGKYVELRCDPISGHTALYWYRQSLGQGPEFLIYFQGTGAADDSGLPNDRFFAVRPEGSVSTLKIQRTERGDSAVYLCASSPRGGTTEAFFGQGTRLTVV.

The J gene is TRBJ2-7, the V gene TRBV12-3 or TRBV12-4; a weak D match, TRBD2 (7 bases). The CDR3 is 13 amino acids. V lost 5 bases to trimming and J lost 5 bases, with 13 bases between them. Here the CDR3 DNA reads TGTGCCAGCAGTAAGGGGGGGGCGGACGAGCAGTACTTC. Encoded protein: CASSKGGADEQYF.

The chain combines TRBV15 with TRBJ1-5; no clear D gene. From germline, CDR1 is LNHNV and CDR2 YYDKDF (reference sequence). The CDR3 is 13 amino acids. V was clipped by 1 base and J by 7 bases, with 8 bases between them. CDR3 sequence reads: CATSRGNWQPQHF. The CDR3 DNA reads as TGTGCCACCAGCAGAGGAAACTGGCAGCCCCAGCATTTT.

This chain links TRBV12-3 or TRBV12-4 with TRBJ1-5; D remains unclear. The CDR3 runs to 12 residues. Trimming took off 5 bases at V and 4 bases at J, with 6 bases between the two ends. The DNA for the CDR3 is TGTGCCAGCAGTCAGACAAATCAGCCCCAGCATTTT. Amino acids: CASSQTNQPQHF.